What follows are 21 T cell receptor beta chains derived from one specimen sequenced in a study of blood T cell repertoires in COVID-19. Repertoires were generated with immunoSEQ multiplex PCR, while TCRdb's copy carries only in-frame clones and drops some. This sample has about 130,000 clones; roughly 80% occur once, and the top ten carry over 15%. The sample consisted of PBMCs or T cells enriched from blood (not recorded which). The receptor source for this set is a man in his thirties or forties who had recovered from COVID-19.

The CDR3 DNA is TGTGCCAGCAGCTTGGAGCGACGGAGATGGTACGGCACTGAAGCTTTCTTT. Residues: CASSLERRRWYGTEAFF. This chain connects TRBV5-6 to TRBJ1-1; D unresolved. This CDR3 is built from 17 residues. V lost 0 bases, J lost 4 bases, and 19 bases lay in between. Germline-derived CDR1 and CDR2 are SGHDT and YYEEEE.

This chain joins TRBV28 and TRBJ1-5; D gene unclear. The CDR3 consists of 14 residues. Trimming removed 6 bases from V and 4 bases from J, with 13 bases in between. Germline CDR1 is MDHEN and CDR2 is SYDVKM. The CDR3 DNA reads TGTGCCAGCAGCCTAAAGGACTTTAATCAGCCCCAGCATTTT. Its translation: CASSLKDFNQPQHF.

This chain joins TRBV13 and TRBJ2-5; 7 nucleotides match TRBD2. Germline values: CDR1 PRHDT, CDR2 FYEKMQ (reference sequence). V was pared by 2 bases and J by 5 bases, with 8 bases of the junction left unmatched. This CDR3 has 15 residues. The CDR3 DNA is TGTGCCAGCAGCTTATTGTTGGGCGGGAGTGAGACCCAGTACTTC. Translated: CASSLLLGGSETQYF.

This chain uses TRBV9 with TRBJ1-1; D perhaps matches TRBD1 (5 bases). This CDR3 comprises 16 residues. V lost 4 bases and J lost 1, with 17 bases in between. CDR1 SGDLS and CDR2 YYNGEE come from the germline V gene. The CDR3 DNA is TGTGCCAGCAGCTCCCCCTCCGGACAAGCGAACACTGAAGCTTTCTTT. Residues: CASSSPSGQANTEAFF.

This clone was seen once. In DNA form, the CDR3 reads TGTGCCAGCAGCGCGGGACTAGAGAACACCGGGGAGCTGTTTTTT. Its translation: CASSAGLENTGELFF. The chain couples TRBV9 to TRBJ2-2; 8 bases map to TRBD2. The CDR3 has 15 residues. Germline CDR1 SGDLS, CDR2 YYNGEE. V shed 3 bases, J shed 1 base, and the junction held 2 bases outside the gene matches.

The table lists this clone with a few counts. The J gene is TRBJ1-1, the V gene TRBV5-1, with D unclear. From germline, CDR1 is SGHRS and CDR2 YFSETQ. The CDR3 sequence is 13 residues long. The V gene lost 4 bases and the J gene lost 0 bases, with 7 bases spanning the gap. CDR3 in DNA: TGCGCCAGCAGCCGGGAACTGAACACTGAAGCTTTCTTT. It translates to CASSRELNTEAFF.

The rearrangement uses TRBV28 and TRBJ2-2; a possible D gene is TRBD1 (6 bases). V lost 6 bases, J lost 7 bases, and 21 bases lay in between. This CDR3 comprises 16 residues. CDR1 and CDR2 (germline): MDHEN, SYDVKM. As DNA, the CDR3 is TGTGCCAGCAGGTTCACACCCTACAGGGCGAACGGGGAGCTGTTTTTT. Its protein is CASRFTPYRANGELFF.

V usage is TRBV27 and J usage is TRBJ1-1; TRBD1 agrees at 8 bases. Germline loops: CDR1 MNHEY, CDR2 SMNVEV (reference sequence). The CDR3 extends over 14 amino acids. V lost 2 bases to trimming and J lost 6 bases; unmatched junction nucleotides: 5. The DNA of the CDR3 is TGTGCCAGCAGTTTAGCAGGGGGCGCCGCTGAAGCTTTCTTT. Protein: CASSLAGGAAEAFF.

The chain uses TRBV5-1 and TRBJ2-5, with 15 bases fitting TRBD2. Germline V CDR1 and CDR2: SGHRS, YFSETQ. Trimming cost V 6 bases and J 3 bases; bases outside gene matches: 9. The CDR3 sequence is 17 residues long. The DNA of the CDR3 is TGCGCCAGCAACACCGGGACTAGCGGGAGGCTGGAAGAGACCCAGTACTTC. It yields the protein CASNTGTSGRLEETQYF.

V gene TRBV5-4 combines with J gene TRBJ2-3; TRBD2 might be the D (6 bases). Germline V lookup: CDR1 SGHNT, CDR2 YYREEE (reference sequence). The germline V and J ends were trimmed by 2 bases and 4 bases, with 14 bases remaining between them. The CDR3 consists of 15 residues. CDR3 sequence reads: CASSFREMGPDTQYF. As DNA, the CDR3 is TGTGCCAGCAGCTTTCGGGAGATGGGTCCAGATACGCAGTATTTT.

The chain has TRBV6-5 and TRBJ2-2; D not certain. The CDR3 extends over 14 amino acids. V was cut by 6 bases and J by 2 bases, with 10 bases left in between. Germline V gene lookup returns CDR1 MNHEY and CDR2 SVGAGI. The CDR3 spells CASRVAYNTGELFF. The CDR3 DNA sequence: TGTGCCAGCAGGGTCGCCTATAACACCGGGGAGCTGTTTTTT.

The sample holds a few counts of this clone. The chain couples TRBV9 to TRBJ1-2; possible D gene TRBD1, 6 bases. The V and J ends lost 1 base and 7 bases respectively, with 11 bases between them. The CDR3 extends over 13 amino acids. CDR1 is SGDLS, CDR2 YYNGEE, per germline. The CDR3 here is CASSVTGSGGYTF. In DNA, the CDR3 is TGTGCCAGCAGCGTAACAGGGTCGGGTGGCTACACCTTC.

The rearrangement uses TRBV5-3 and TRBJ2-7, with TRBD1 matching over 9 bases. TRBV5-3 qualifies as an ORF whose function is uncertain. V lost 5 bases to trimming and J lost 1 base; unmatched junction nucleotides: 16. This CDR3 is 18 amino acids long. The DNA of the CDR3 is TGTGCCAGAAGAACCCCCCGACGCCGGGACAGGGATTCCTACGAGCAGTACGTC. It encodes CARRTPRRRDRDSYEQYV.

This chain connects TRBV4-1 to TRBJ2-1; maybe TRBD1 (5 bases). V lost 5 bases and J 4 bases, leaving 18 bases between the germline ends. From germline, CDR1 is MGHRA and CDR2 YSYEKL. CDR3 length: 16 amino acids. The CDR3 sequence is CASSFNEDTVYNEQFF. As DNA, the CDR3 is TGCGCCAGCAGCTTTAATGAGGACACCGTTTACAATGAGCAGTTCTTC.

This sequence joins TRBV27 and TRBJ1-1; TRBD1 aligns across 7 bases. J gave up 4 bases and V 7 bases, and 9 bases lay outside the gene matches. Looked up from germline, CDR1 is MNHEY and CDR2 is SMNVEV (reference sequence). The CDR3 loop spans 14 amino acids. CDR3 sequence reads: CASTLTGKGTEAFF. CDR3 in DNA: TGTGCCAGCACTTTGACAGGGAAGGGCACTGAAGCTTTCTTT.

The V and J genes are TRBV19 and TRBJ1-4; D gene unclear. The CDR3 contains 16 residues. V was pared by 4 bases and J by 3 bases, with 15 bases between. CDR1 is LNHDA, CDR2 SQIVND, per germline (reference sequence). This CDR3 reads CASSTLPGGSNEKLFF. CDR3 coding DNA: TGTGCCAGTAGTACTCTTCCGGGAGGGTCTAATGAAAAACTGTTTTTT.

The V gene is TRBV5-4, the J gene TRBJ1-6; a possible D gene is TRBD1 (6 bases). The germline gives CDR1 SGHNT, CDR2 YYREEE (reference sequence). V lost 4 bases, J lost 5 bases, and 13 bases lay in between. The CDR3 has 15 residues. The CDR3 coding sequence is TGTGCCAGCAGCCCGGGGACAACAAATAATTCACCCCTCCACTTT. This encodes CASSPGTTNNSPLHF.

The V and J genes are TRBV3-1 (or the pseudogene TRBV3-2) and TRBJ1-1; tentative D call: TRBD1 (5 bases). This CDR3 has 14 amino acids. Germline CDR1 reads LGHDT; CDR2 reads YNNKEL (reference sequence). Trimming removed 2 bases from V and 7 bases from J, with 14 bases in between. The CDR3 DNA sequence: TGTGCCAGCAGCCAAACGGGGGAGTGGAGTGAAGCTTTCTTT. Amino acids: CASSQTGEWSEAFF.

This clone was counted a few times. CDR3: CASSQATGGTEAFF. As DNA, the CDR3 is TGCGCCAGCAGCCAAGCTACAGGGGGAACTGAAGCTTTCTTT. The chain is built from TRBV4-1 and TRBJ1-1, with 8 bases matching TRBD1. Trimming cost V 1 base and J 5 bases; bases outside gene matches: 3. Germline V gene data show CDR1 as MGHRA and CDR2 as YSYEKL. This CDR3 spans 14 amino acids.

CDR3 sequence reads: CASSSGGSYGYTF. The CDR3, as DNA: TGTGCCAGCAGTTCCGGGGGATCCTATGGCTACACCTTC. The J gene is TRBJ1-2, the V gene TRBV28, with a tentative D call TRBD1 (5 bases). This CDR3 is built from 13 residues. The germline V and J ends were trimmed by 4 bases and 4 bases, with 10 bases remaining between them. Germline V gives CDR1 MDHEN, CDR2 SYDVKM.

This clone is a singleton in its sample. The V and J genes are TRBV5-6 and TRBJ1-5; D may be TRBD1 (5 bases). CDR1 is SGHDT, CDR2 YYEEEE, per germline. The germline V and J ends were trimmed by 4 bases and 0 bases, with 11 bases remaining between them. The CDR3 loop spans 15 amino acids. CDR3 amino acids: CASSRRGVSNQPQHF. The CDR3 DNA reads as TGTGCCAGCAGCCGTCGGGGGGTTAGCAATCAGCCCCAGCATTTT.